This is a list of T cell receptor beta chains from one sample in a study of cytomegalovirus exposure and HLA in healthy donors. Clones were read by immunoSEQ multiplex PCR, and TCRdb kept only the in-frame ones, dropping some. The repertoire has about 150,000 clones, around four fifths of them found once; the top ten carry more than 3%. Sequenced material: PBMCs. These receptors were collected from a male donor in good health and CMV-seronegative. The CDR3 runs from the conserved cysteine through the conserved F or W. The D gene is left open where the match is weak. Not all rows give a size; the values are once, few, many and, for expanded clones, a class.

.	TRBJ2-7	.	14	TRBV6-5	TGTGCCAGCAGTTACTCGGTCCCGGCCTACGAGCAGTACTTC	CASSYSVPAYEQYF
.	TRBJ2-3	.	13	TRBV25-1	TGTGCCAACCAGGCGTCAGGGTCAGATACGCAGTATTTT	CANQASGSDTQYF
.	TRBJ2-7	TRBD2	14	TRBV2	TGTGCCAGCAGTGGGAGTAGCGGGGCCTACGAGCAGTACTTC	CASSGSSGAYEQYF
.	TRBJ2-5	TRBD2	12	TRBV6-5	TGTGCCAGCAGTTCAGTTCGGGGGGCCCAGTACTTC	CASSSVRGAQYF
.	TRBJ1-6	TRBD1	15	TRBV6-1	TGTGCCAGCAGATCGGGGACAGCGTATAATTCACCCCTCCACTTT	CASRSGTAYNSPLHF
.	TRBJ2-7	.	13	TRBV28	TGTGCCAGCAGCCTCGACAGAACCTACGAGCAGTACTTC	CASSLDRTYEQYF
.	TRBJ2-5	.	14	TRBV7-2	TGTGCCAGCAGCTCCTACGACAGAAGAGAGACCCAGTACTTC	CASSSYDRRETQYF
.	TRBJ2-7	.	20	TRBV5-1	TGCGCCAGCAGCGGAGGGGGGGCCCACACGTCAGGGGACTGGACGGGGGAGCAGTACTTC	CASSGGGAHTSGDWTGEQYF
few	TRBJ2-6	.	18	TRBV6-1	TGTGCCAGCAGTGTACAGGGACCCCTCAGCTCTGGGGCCAACGTCCTGACTTTC	CASSVQGPLSSGANVLTF
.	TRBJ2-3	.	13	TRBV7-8	TGTGCCAGCAGCCCAAGACCGGGAGATACGCAGTATTTT	CASSPRPGDTQYF
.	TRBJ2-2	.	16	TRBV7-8	TGTGCCAGCAGTGCTCCCGCGGGGTGGGAGACCGGGGAGCTGTTTTTT	CASSAPAGWETGELFF
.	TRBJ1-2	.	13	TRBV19	TGTGCCAGTAGGGAAACTCGACAGGATGGCTACACCTTC	CASRETRQDGYTF
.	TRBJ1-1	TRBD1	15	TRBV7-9	TGTGCCAGCAGCCCTTGGGGGACAGGGGACGCTGAAGCTTTCTTT	CASSPWGTGDAEAFF
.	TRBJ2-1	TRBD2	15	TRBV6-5	TGTGCCAGCAGTAAACCGGGACTAGCAGCCAATGAGCAGTTCTTC	CASSKPGLAANEQFF
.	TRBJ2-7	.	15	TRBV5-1	TGCGCCAGCAGCTCGCACCCGGGTCGCTCCTACGAGCAGTACTTC	CASSSHPGRSYEQYF
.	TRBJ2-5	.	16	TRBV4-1	TGCGCCAGCAGCCGAGATTCTGGGGCAGCTAAAGAGACCCAGTACTTC	CASSRDSGAAKETQYF
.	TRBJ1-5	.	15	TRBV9	TGTGCCAGCAGCGTAGGTGGGCGTAGCAATCAGCCCCAGCATTTT	CASSVGGRSNQPQHF
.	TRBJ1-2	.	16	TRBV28	TGTGCCAGCAGTGGAATAGAAGTGGGCCTTGGCTATGGCTACACCTTC	CASSGIEVGLGYGYTF
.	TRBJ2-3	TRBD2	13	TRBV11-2	TGTGCCAGCAGCTTAGATAGAGCGGGGGGAAGATATTTT	CASSLDRAGGRYF
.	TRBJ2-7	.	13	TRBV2	TGTGCCGGGTCGGGGGGCGGGGCCTACGAGCAGTACTTC	CAGSGGGAYEQYF
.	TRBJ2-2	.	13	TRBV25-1	TGTGCCAGCAGTGAAGGGGGGTACGGGGAGCTGTTTTTT	CASSEGGYGELFF
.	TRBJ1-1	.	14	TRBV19	TGTGCCAGTACCAAACCTGACAGTGGGCCCGGGCTAGTATTT	CASTKPDSGPGLVF
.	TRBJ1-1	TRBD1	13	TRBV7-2	TGTGCCAGCAGCTCTACAGGGGTTACTGAAGCTTTCTTT	CASSSTGVTEAFF
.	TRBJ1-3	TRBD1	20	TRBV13	TGTGCCAGCAGCTTAGGCCGGCTAAACAAACAGGGGGCGAATGGAAACACCATATATTTT	CASSLGRLNKQGANGNTIYF
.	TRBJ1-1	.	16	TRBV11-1	TGTACCAGCAGCTTCTCGCGGGGAATTGATTTGACTGAAGCTTTCTTT	CTSSFSRGIDLTEAFF
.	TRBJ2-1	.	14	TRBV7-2	TGTGCCAGCAGCTTCGGTGCAGGGTCAGGGGAGCAGTTCTTC	CASSFGAGSGEQFF
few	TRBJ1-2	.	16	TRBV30	TGTGCCTGGAGTCCCCTCCTGGCAGGGGAACGCTATGGCTACACCTTC	CAWSPLLAGERYGYTF
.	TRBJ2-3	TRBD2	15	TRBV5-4	TGTGCCAGCAGCGGGGGACTAGCGAGCACAGATACGCAGTATTTT	CASSGGLASTDTQYF
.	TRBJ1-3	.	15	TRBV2	TGTGCCAGCAGCTACGACAGTACCTCTGGAAACACCATATATTTT	CASSYDSTSGNTIYF
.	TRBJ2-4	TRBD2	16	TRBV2	TGTGCCTCCCAGGATGGGGGAGGGGAGGCCAAAAACATTCAGTACTTC	CASQDGGGEAKNIQYF
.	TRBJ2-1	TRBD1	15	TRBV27	TGTGCCAGCAGTTCACAGGGGAGCACCTACAATGAGCAGTTCTTC	CASSSQGSTYNEQFF
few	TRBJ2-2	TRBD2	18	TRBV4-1	TGCGCCAGCAGCCAAGATCCCGGGACTAGCGCGAACACCGGGGAGCTGTTTTTT	CASSQDPGTSANTGELFF
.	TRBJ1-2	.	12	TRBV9	TGTGCCAGCAGCCCAACAAACTATGGCTACACCTTC	CASSPTNYGYTF
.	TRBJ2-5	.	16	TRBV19	TGTGCCAGTAGTATGGGCCACAGGGAAGGTCAAGAGACCCAGTACTTC	CASSMGHREGQETQYF
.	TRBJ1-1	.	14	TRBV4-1	TGCGCCAGCAGCCGACCAACAGGGATCACTGAAGCTTTCTTT	CASSRPTGITEAFF
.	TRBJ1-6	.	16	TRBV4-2	TGTGCCAGCAGCCAAGATCGGTCCGACTCCAATTCACCCCTCCACTTT	CASSQDRSDSNSPLHF
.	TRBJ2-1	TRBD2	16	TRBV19	TGTGCCAGTACCCGACTAGCGGGAGGGGCCTACAATGAGCAGTTCTTC	CASTRLAGGAYNEQFF
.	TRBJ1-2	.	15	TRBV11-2	TGTGCCAGCAGCTTAGGGACAGCCCGGAATGAAGGCTACACCTTC	CASSLGTARNEGYTF
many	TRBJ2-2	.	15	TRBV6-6	TGTGCCAGCAGTTACTTGCAGGGTTGGACCGGGGAGCTGTTTTTT	CASSYLQGWTGELFF
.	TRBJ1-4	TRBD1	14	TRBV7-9	TGTGCCAGCAGCCACAGGGGGGGGGATGAAAAACTGTTTTTT	CASSHRGGDEKLFF
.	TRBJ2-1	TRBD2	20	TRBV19	TGTGCCAGTAGTATGGGTGCCCCCAAGACGGGACTAGCGGTGTACAATGAGCAGTTCTTC	CASSMGAPKTGLAVYNEQFF
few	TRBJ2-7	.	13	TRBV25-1	TGTGCCAGCAGTATCAGGGGTGGTTACGAGCAGTACTTC	CASSIRGGYEQYF
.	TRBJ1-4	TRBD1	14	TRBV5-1	TGCGCCAGCAGCTTGGGACAGGGTAATGAAAAACTGTTTTTT	CASSLGQGNEKLFF
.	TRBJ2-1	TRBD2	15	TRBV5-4	TGTGCCAGCAGCGAAAGCGGGGGGGCCTACAATGAGCAGTTCTTC	CASSESGGAYNEQFF
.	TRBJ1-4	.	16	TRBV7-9	TGTGCCAGCAGCCTTTTTGGACAAGGGGCCGGAGAAAAACTGTTTTTT	CASSLFGQGAGEKLFF
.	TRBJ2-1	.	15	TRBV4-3	TGCGCCAGCAGCCAAGTCCGGTTCTCCTACAATGAGCAGTTCTTC	CASSQVRFSYNEQFF